Listed below are T cell receptor beta chains from one sample, sequenced in a study of T cells in Graves' hyperthyroidism and ophthalmopathy. From the multiplex PCR reads, TCRdb called clonotypes with MiXCR, one entry per CDR3 protein. The sample carries 550,000 to 800,000 distinct CDR3 sequences, about 17% recorded once. Sequencing was carried out using blood. These receptors all come from a man younger than 30 with Graves' hyperthyroidism. Both conserved end residues are trimmed from each CDR3.

J gene,V gene,CDR3 protein
TRBJ2-7,TRBV6-1,ASRPGLAGLEQY
TRBJ2-1,TRBV7-9,ASNRFDNEQF
TRBJ2-5,TRBV12-3/TRBV12-4,ASSLNPRRVAGGGARETQY
TRBJ2-3,TRBV28,ASSLREFSTDTQY
TRBJ2-7,TRBV7-8,ASSNLREQY
TRBJ2-7,TRBV10-3,AISESRQDYEQY
TRBJ2-1,TRBV11-2,ASGREMVNEQF
TRBJ2-1,TRBV20-1,SASKVVGSSYNEQF
TRBJ2-4,TRBV5-6,ASSQRLAKNIQY
TRBJ2-7,TRBV2,ASRAPVGHEQY
TRBJ1-1,TRBV30,AVDRDRYDEAF
TRBJ1-1,TRBV12-3/TRBV12-4,ASSSSGGMNTEAF
TRBJ1-4,TRBV7-9,ASSRDGSEKLF
TRBJ2-6,TRBV9,ASSVTAGRGSGANVLT
TRBJ2-5,TRBV12-5,ASGPGTGGGETQY
TRBJ2-3,TRBV11-2,ASSLLNGRGTDTQY
TRBJ1-1,TRBV2,ASSDRNGGRAF
TRBJ1-1,TRBV5-6,ASRFGLLGTEAF